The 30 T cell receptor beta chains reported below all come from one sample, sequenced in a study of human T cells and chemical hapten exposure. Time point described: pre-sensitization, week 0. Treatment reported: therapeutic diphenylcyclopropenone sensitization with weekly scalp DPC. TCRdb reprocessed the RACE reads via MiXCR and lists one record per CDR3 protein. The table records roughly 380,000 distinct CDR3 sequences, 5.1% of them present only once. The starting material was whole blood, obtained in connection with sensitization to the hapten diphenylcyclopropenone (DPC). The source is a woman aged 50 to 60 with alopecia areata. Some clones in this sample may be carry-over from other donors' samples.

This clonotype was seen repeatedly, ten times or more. CDR3 residues: CASSTSTGRGQETQYF. The CDR3 region has the DNA TGCGCCAGCAGCACCTCGACAGGGCGAGGCCAAGAGACCCAGTACTTC. The genes are TRBV5-1 and TRBJ2-5; 7 nucleotides align to TRBD1. Germline trimming cut 4 bases from V and 1 base from J; bases unmatched to any gene: 10. This CDR3 has 16 amino acids. CDR1 and CDR2 (germline): SGHRS, YFSETQ.

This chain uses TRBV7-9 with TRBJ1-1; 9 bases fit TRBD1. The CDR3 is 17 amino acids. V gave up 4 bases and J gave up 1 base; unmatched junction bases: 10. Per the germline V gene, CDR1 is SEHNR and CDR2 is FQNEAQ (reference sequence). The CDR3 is CASSSHRGPRPNTEAFF. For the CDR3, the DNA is TGTGCCAGCAGCTCGCACAGGGGGCCTAGACCGAACACTGAAGCTTTCTTT.

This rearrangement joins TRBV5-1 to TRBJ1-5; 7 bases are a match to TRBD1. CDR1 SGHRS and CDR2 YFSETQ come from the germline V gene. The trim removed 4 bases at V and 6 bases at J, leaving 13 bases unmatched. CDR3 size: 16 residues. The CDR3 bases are TGCGCCAGCAGCCCACAGGGGATGAGTGGGTCTCAGCCCCAGCATTTT. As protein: CASSPQGMSGSQPQHF.

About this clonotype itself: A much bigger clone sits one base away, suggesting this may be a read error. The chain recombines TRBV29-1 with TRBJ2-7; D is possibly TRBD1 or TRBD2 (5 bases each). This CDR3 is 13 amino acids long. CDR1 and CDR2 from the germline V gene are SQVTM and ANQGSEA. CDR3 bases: TGCAGCGTGGGGACGGATCTGACCTACGAGCAGCACTTC. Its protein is CSVGTDLTYEQHF.

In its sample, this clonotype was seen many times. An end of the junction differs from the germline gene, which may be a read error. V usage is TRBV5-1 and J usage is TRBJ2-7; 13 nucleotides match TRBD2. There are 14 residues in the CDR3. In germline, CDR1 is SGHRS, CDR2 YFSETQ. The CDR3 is CASSPRGLAGARDF. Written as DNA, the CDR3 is TGCGCCAGCAGCCCTCGAGGACTAGCGGGGGCCCGGGACTTC.

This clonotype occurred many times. Here the CDR3 DNA reads TGTGCCACCAGTGATCCCCGAGTAAGCACAGATACGCAGTATTTT. As protein: CATSDPRVSTDTQYF. The J gene is TRBJ2-3, the V gene TRBV24-1; D gene uncertain. The length of the CDR3 is 15 residues. Trimming took 3 bases from V and 0 from J, leaving 9 bases between them. Per germline, CDR1 KGHDR and CDR2 SFDVKD.

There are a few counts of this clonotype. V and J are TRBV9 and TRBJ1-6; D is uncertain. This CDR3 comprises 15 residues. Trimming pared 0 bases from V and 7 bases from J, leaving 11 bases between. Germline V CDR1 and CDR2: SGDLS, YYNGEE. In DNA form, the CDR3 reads TGTGCCAGCAGCGTAGATGCCTCGAGAAATTCACCCCTCCACTTT. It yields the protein CASSVDASRNSPLHF.

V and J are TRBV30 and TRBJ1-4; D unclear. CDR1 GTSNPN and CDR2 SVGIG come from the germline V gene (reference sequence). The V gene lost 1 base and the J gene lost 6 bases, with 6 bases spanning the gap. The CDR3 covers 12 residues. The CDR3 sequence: CAWSEEDEKLFF. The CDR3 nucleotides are TGTGCCTGGAGTGAGGAGGATGAAAAACTGTTTTTT.

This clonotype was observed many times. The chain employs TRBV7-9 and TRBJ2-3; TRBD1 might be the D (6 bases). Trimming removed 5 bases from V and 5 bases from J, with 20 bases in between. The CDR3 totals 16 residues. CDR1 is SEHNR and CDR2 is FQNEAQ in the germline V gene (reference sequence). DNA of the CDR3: TGTGCCAGCAGCCCCGGACCGGGACAAGGGGGAGATACGCAGTATTTT. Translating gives CASSPGPGQGGDTQYF.

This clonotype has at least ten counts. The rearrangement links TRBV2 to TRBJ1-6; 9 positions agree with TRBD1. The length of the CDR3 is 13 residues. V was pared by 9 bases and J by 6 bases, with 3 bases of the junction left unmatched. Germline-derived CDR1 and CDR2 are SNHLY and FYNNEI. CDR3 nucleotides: TGTGCCAGTAGGGACAGGGCTAATTCACCCCTCCACTTT. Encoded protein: CASRDRANSPLHF.

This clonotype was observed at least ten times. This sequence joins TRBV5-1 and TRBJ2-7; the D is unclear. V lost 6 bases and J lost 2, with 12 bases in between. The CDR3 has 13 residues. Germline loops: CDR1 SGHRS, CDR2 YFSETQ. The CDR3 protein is CASTDGRPYEQYF. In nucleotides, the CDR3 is TGCGCCAGCACCGACGGCAGGCCCTACGAGCAGTACTTC.

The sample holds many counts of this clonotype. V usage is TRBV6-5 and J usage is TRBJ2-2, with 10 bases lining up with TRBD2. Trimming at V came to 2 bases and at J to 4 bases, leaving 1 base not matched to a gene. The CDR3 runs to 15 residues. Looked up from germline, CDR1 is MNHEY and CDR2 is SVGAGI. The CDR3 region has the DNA TGTGCCAGCAGTTACCGGACTAGCGGCACCGGGGAGCTGTTTTTT. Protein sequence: CASSYRTSGTGELFF.

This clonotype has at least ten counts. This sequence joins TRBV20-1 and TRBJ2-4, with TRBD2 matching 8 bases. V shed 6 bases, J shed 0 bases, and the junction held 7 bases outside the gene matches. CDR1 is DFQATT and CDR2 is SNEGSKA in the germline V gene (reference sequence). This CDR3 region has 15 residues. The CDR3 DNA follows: TGCAGTGCCTATAGCGGGATCCTAGCCAAAAACATTCAGTACTTC. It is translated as CSAYSGILAKNIQYF.

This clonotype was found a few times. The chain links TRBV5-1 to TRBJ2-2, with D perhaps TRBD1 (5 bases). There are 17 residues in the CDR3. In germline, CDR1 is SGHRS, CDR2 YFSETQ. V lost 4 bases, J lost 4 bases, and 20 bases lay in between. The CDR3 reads CASSPLASRQGTGELFF. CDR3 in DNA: TGCGCCAGCAGCCCCCTGGCCTCTCGCCAGGGCACCGGGGAGCTGTTTTTT.

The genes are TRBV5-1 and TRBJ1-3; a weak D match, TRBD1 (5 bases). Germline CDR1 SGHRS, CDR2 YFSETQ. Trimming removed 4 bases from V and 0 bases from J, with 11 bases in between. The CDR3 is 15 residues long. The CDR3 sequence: CASSRGPFSGNTIYF. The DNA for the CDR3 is TGCGCCAGCAGCCGGGGACCGTTCTCTGGAAACACCATATATTTT. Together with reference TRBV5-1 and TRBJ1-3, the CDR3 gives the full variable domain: KAGVTQTPRYLIKTRGQQVTLSCSPISGHRSVSWYQQTPGQGLQFLFEYFSETQRNKGNFPGRFSGRQFSNSRSEMNVSTLELGDSALYLCASSRGPFSGNTIYFGEGSWLTVV.

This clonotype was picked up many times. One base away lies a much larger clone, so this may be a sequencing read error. The CDR3 region is CSVVAGVNTEAFF. The CDR3 DNA reads TGCAGCGTTGTGGCAGGGGTGAACACTGAAGCTTTCTTT. The chain combines TRBV29-1 with TRBJ1-1; D perhaps matches TRBD1 (6 bases). V was cut by 4 bases and J by 0 bases, with 9 bases left in between. Germline assignment: CDR1 SQVTM and CDR2 ANQGSEA. The CDR3 extends over 13 amino acids. Combining the CDR3 with reference TRBV29-1 and TRBJ1-1 gives the whole variable domain SAVISQKPSRDICQRGTSLTIQCQVDSQVTMMFWYRQQPGQSLTLIATANQGSEATYESGFVIDKFPISRPNLTFSTLTVSNMSPEDSSIYLCSVVAGVNTEAFFGQGTRLTVV.

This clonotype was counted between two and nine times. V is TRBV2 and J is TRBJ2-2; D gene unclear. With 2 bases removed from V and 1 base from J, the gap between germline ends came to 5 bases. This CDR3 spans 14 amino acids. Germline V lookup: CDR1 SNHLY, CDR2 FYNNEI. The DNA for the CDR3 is TGTGCCAGCAGTGAACCGAAGAACACCGGGGAGCTGTTTTTT. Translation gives CASSEPKNTGELFF.

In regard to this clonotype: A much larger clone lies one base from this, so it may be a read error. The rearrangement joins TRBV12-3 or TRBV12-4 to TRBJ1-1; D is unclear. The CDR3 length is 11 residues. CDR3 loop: CGSSLYNEAFF. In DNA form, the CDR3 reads TGTGGCAGCAGTCTTTATAATGAAGCTTTCTTT.

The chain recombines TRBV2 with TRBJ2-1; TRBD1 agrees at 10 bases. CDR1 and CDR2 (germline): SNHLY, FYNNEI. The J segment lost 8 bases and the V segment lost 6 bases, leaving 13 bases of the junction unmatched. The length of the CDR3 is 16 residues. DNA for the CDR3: TGTGCCAGCAGCCCACCCGCCGGGACAGGGGCTCATGAGCAGTTCTTC. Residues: CASSPPAGTGAHEQFF.

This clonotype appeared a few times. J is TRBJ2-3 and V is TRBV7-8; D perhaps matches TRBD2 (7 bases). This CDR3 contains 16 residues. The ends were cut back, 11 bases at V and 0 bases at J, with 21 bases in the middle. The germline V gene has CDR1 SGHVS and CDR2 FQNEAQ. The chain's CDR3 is CALRRAGAPSTDTQYF. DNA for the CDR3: TGTGCCCTCCGGCGGGCGGGGGCCCCTAGCACAGATACGCAGTATTTT.

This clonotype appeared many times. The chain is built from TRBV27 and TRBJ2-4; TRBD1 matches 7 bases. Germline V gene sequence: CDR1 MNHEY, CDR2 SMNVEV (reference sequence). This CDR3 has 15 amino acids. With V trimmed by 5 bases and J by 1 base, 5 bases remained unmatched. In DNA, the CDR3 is TGTGCCAGCAGTGTACTGGGACAGGCCAAAAACATTCAGTACTTC. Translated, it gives CASSVLGQAKNIQYF.

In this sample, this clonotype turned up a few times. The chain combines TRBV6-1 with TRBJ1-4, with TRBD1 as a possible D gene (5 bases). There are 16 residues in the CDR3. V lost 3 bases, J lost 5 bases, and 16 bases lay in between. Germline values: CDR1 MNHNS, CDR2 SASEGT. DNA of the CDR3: TGTGCCAGCAGTGAGATGTCAGGGATTCGGAATGAAAAACTGTTTTTT. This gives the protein CASSEMSGIRNEKLFF.

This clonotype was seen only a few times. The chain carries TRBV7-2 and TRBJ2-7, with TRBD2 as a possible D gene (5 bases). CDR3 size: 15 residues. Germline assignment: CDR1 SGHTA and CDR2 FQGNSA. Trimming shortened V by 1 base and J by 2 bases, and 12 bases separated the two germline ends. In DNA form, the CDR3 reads TGTGCCAGCAGCTTAGGAGAGGGTAGGGCCTACGAGCAGTACTTC. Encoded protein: CASSLGEGRAYEQYF.

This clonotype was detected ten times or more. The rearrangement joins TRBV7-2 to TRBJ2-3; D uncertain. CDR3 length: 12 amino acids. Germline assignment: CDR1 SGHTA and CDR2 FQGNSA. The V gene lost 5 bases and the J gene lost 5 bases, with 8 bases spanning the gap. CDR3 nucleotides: TGTGCCAGCAGCCTCCAGAGAGATACGCAGTATTTT. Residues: CASSLQRDTQYF.

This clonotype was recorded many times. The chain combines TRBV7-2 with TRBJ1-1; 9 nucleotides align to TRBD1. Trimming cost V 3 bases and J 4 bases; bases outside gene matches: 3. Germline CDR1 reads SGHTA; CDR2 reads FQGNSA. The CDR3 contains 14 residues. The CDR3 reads CASSLDRGSTEAFF. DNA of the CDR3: TGTGCCAGCAGCTTGGACAGGGGTAGCACTGAAGCTTTCTTT.

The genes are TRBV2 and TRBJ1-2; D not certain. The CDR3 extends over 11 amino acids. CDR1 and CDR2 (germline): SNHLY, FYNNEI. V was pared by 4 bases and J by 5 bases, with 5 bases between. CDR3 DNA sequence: TGTGCCAGCAGTGCGGAATATGGCTACACCTTC. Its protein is CASSAEYGYTF.

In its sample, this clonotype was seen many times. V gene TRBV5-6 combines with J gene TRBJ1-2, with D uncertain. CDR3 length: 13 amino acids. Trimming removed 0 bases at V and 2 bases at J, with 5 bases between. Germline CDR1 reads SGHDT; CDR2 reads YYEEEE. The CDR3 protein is CASSLGGNYGYTF. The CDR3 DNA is TGTGCCAGCAGCTTGGGAGGAAACTATGGCTACACCTTC.

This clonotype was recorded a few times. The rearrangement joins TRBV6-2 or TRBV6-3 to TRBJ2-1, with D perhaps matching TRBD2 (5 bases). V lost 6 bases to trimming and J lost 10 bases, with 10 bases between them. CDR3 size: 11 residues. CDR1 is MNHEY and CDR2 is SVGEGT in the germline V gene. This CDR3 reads CASRKWEEQFF. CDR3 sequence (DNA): TGTGCCAGCAGAAAGTGGGAGGAGCAGTTCTTC.

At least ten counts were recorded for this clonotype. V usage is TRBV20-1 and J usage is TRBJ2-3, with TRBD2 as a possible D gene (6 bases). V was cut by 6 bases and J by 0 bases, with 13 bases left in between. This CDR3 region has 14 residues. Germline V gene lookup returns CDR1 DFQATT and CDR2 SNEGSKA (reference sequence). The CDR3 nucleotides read TGCAGTGCCCGGCGCCGGGGGAGCACAGATACGCAGTATTTT. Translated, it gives CSARRRGSTDTQYF.

The CDR3 sequence is CSVDGTMSGNTIYF. CDR3 nucleotide sequence: TGCAGCGTTGATGGGACTATGTCTGGAAACACCATATATTTT. J is TRBJ1-3 and V is TRBV29-1, with D perhaps matching TRBD1 (5 bases). CDR1 is SQVTM and CDR2 is ANQGSEA in the germline V gene. This CDR3 spans 14 amino acids. V shed 3 bases and J shed 1 base, with 10 bases lying between them.